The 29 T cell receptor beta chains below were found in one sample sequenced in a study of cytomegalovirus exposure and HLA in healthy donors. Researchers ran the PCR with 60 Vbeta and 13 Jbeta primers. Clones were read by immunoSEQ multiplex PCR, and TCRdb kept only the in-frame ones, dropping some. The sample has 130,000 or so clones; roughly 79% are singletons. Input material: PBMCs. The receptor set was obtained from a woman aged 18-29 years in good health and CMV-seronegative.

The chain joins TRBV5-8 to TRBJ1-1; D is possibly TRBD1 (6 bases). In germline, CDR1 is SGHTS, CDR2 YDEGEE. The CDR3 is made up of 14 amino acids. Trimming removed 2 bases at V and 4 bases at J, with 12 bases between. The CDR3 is CASSFWGRSTEAFF. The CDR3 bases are TGTGCCAGCAGCTTTTGGGGGCGGAGCACTGAAGCTTTCTTT.

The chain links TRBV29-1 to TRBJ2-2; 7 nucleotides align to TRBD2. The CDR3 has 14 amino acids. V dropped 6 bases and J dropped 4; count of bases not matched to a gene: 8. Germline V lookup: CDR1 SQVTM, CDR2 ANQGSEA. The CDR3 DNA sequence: TGCAGCGTCGCTTATACTAGCGTCACCGGGGAGCTGTTTTTT. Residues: CSVAYTSVTGELFF.

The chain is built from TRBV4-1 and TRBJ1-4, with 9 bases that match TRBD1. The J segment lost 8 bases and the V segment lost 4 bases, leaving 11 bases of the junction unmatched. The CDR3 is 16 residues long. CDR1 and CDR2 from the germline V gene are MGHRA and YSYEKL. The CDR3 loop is CASSRPGQGRREKLFF. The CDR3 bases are TGCGCCAGCAGCCGCCCGGGACAGGGACGTCGCGAAAAACTGTTTTTT.

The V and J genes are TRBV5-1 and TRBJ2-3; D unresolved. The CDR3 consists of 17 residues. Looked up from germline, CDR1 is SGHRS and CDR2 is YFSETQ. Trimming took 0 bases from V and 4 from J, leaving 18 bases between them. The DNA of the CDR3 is TGCGCCAGCAGCTTGGTCGTCGAGGCCACCTACGCAGATACGCAGTATTTT. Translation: CASSLVVEATYADTQYF.

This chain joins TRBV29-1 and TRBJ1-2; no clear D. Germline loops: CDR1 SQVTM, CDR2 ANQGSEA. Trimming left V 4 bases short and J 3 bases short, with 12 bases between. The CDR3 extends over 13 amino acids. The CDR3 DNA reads TGCAGCGTTGGCGGCAGTGCCGACTATGGCTACACCTTC. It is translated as CSVGGSADYGYTF. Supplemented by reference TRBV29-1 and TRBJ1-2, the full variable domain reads SAVISQKPSRDICQRGTSLTIQCQVDSQVTMMFWYRQQPGQSLTLIATANQGSEATYESGFVIDKFPISRPNLTFSTLTVSNMSPEDSSIYLCSVGGSADYGYTFGSGTRLTVV.

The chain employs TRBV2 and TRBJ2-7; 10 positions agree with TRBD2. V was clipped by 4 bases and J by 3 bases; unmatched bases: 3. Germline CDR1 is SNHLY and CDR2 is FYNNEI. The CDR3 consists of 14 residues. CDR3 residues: CASSVLAGVYEQYF. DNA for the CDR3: TGTGCCAGCAGTGTTCTAGCGGGGGTCTACGAGCAGTACTTC.

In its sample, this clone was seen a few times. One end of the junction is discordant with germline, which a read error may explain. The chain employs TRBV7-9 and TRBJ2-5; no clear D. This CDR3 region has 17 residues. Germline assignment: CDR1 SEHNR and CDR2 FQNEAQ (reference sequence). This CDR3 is CSSSSPPLEEVVKTQYF. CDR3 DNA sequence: TGTTCCAGCAGCTCCCCCCCCCTAGAAGAAGTCGTAAAGACCCAGTACTTC.

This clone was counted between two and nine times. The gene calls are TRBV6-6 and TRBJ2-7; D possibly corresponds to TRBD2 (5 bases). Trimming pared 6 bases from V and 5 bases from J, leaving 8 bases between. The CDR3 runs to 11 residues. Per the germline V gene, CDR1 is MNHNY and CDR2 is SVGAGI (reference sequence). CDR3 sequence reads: CASRVSDEQYF. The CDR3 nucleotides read TGTGCCAGCAGAGTTAGCGACGAGCAGTACTTC.

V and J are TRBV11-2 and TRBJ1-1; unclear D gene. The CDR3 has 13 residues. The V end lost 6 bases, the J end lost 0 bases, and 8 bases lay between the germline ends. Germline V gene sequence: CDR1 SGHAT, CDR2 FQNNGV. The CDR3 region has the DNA TGTGCCAGCAGTTCAACGGTGAACACTGAAGCTTTCTTT. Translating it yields CASSSTVNTEAFF.

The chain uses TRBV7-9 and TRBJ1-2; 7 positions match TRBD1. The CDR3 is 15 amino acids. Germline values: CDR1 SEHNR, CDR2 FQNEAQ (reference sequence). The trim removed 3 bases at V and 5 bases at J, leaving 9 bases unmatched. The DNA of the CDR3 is TGTGCCAGCAGCTTTAGGCAGGGGGGACTTTATGGCTACACCTTC. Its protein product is CASSFRQGGLYGYTF.

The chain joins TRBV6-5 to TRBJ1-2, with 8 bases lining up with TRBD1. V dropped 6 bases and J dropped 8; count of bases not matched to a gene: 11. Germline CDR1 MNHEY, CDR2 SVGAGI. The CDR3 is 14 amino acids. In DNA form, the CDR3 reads TGTGCCAGCAGCGCTAGGACAGGGCCGAACGGCTACACCTTC. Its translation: CASSARTGPNGYTF.

The CDR3 bases are TGTGCCAGCAGCTTACAGATGAACACTGAAGCTTTCTTT. Protein: CASSLQMNTEAFF. V and J are TRBV7-2 and TRBJ1-1; D is undetermined. CDR1 is SGHTA and CDR2 is FQGNSA in the germline V gene. V was trimmed by 2 bases and J by 0 bases, leaving 4 bases between them. The CDR3 is made up of 13 amino acids.

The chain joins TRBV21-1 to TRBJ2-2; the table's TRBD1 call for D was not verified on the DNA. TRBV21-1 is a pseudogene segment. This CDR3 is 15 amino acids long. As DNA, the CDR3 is TGTGCCAGCAGCAAGGGGACAGGGCTTACCGGGGAGCTGTTTTTT. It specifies CASSKGTGLTGELFF.

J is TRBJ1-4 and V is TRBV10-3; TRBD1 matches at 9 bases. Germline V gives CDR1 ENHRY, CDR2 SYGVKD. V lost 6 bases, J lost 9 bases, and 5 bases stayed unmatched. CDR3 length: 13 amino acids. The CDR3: CAISRDRDQKLFF. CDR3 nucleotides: TGTGCCATCAGCCGGGACAGGGACCAAAAACTGTTTTTT.

CDR3 region: CAWGTEGPEAFF. In nucleotides, the CDR3 is TGTGCCTGGGGGACAGAGGGGCCTGAAGCTTTCTTT. The chain combines TRBV30 with TRBJ1-1; TRBD1 matches 7 bases. Germline assignment: CDR1 GTSNPN and CDR2 SVGIG (reference sequence). The CDR3 loop spans 12 amino acids. V lost 5 bases and J lost 6; bases outside the gene matches: 6.

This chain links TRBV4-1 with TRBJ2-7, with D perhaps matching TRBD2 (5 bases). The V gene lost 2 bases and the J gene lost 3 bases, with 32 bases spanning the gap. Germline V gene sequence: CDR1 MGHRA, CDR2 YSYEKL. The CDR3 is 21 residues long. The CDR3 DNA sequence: TGCGCCAGCAGCCAAACCTCCCTCGAACCGCACTACGGCGGGTGGGGCTACGAGCAGTACTTC. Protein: CASSQTSLEPHYGGWGYEQYF.

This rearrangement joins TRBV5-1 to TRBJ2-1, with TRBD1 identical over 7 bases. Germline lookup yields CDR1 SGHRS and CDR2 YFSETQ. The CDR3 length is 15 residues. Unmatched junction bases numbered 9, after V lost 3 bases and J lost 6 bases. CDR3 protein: CASSSRTGLVNEQFF. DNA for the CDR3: TGCGCCAGCAGCTCGCGGACAGGTTTGGTCAATGAGCAGTTCTTC.

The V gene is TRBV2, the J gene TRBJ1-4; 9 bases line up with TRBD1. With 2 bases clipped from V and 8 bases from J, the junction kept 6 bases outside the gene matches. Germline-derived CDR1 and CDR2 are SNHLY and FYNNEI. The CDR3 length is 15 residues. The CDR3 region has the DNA TGTGCCAGCAGTGAAACACAGGGGGCGTGGGAAAAACTGTTTTTT. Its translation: CASSETQGAWEKLFF. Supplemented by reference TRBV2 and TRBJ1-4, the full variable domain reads EPEVTQTPSHQVTQMGQEVILRCVPISNHLYFYWYRQILGQKVEFLVSFYNNEISEKSEIFDDQFSVERPDGSNFTLKIRSTKLEDSAMYFCASSETQGAWEKLFFGSGTQLSVL.

The chain's CDR3 is CAWNDDWLSNTQYF. The CDR3 nucleotides are TGTGCCTGGAACGACGACTGGTTGAGCAATACGCAGTATTTT. The genes are TRBV30 and TRBJ2-3; D remains unclear. V shed 4 bases and J shed 7 bases, with 18 bases lying between them. The germline gives CDR1 GTSNPN, CDR2 SVGIG (reference sequence). The CDR3 has 14 amino acids.

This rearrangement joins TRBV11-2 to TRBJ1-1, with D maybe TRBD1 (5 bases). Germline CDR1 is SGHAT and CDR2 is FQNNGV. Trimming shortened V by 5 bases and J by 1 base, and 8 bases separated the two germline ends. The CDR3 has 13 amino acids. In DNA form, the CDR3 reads TGTGCCAGCAGCGTAACAGGGAACACTGAAGCTTTCTTT. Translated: CASSVTGNTEAFF.

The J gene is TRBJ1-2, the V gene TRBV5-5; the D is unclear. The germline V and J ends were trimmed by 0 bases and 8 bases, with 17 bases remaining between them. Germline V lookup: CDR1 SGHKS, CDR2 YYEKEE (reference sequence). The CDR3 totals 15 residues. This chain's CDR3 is CASSLVVGGLEGYTF. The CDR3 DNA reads TGTGCCAGCAGCTTGGTCGTCGGCGGATTGGAGGGCTACACCTTC.

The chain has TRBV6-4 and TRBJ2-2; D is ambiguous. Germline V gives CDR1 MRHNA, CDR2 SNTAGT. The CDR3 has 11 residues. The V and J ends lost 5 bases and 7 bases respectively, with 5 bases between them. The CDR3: CASSHSGELFF. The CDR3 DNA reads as TGTGCCAGCAGTCACAGCGGGGAGCTGTTTTTT.

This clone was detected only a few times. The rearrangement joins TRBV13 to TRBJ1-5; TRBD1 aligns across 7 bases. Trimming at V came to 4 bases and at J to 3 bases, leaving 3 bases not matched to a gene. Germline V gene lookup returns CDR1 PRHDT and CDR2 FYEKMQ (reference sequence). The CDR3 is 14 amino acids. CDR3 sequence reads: CASSSTGNNQPQHF. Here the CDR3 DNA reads TGTGCCAGCAGCTCGACAGGGAACAATCAGCCCCAGCATTTT. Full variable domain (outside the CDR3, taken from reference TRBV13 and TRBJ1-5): AAGVIQSPRHLIKEKRETATLKCYPIPRHDTVYWYQQGPGQDPQFLISFYEKMQSDKGSIPDRFSAQQFSDYHSELNMSSLELGDSALYFCASSSTGNNQPQHFGDGTRLSIL.

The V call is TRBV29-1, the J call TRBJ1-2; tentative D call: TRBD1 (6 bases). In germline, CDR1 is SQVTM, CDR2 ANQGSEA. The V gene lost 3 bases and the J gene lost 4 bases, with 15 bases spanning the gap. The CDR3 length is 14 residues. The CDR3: CSVDVAGGFYGYTF. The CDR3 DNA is TGCAGCGTTGATGTCGCGGGGGGCTTCTATGGCTACACCTTC.

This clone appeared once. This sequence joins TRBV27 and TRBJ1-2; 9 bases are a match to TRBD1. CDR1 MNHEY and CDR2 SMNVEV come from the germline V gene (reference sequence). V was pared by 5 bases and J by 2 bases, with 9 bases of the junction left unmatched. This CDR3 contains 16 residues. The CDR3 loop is CASSPLLGTGNYGYTF. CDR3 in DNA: TGTGCCAGCAGTCCCCTCCTCGGGACAGGGAACTATGGCTACACCTTC.

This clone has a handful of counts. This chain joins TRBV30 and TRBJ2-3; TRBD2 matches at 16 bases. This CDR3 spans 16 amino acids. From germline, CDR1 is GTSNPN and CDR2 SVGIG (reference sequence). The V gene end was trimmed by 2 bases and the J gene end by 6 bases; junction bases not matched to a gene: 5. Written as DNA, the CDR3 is TGTGCCTGGAGTTCCGGGACTAGCGGGAGGGCGGATACGCAGTATTTT. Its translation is CAWSSGTSGRADTQYF.

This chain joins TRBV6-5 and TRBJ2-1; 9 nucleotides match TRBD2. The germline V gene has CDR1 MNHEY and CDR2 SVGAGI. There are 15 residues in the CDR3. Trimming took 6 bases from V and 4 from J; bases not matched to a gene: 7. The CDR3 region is CASRGSGSSYNEQFF. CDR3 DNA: TGTGCCAGCAGGGGTAGCGGGAGCTCGTACAATGAGCAGTTCTTC.

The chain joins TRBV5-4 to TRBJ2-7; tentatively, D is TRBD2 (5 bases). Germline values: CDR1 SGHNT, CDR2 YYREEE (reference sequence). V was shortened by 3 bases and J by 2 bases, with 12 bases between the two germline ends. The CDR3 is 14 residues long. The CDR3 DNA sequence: TGTGCCAGCAGCTCCGGGGATCCCACCTACGAGCAGTACTTC. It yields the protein CASSSGDPTYEQYF.

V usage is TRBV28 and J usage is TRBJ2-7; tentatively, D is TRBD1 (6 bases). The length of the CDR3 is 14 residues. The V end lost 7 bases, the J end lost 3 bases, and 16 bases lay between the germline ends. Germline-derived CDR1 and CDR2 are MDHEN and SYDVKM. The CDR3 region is CASTNRATDYEQYF. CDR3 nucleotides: TGTGCCAGCACCAACAGGGCGACAGACTACGAGCAGTACTTC.